This TCR beta chain was found in a study of vaccination effects on CD4 cells after COVID-19 (dated by TCRdb to between 2021 and 2024). Some background on the complete study: Two doses of either the BNT162b2 or the mRNA-1273 mRNA SARS-CoV-2 vaccine were administered to participants. In both COVID-19 convalescent patients and infection-naive vaccine recipients, the study compared SARS-CoV-2 spike-specific CD4+ TCR repertoires from before mRNA vaccination with those from after it. The full study included 10 COVID-19 convalescent patients and a handful of SARS-CoV-2-naive healthy vaccine recipients. Cultures from other donors in the study were sequenced with the Oncomine TCR Beta short-read assay on an Illumina iSeq 100. The investigation overall reported the following: Clones induced by infection and clones induced by vaccination both contracted markedly at late timepoints after vaccination, which fits with T cell responses waning over time. In healthy vaccine recipients, vaccine-induced clones were almost all SARS-CoV-2 mono-reactive, with only 1 of 255 being cross-reactive with common cold coronaviruses. The study was limited by a small number of convalescent patients and lacked early post-infection timepoints.

To note about this clone: It lacks a known antigen. The record has no base qualities; no much larger clone is one base away.

The library was generated by the immunoSEQ multiplex PCR assay. TCR beta CDR3 sequencing was performed on DNA from the cultured, isolated CD4+ T cells. The paper's data handling went like this. Non-productive TCR sequences were removed and reads were trimmed to the CDR3 region, keeping CDR3s of at least 7 amino acids. The MANAFEST web app was used to pick out antigen-specific clonotypes by comparing their expansion in peptide wells with that in reference cultures. To be called positive, a clone needed expansion at FDR<0.05 compared with the reference and with all other wells, an odds ratio greater than 5, and a frequency greater than 0.1% in two replicate wells. A clonotype was called cross-reactive if it was significantly expanded both in SARS-CoV-2 spike wells and in at least one common cold coronavirus spike condition. CDR3 similarity was assessed by Levenshtein distance with the stringdist R package, and unrooted trees were built with ape in R 3.6.1. Entries here come from immuneACCESS through TCRdb and include only in-frame sequences with V and J called. Some clones fail to appear in such tables; in the studies checked, an unresolved V gene covers under half of the shortfall, and the cause of the remainder is unknown. That table supplies the V and J calls and clone size; D and trimming were determined from the DNA. Counted in this sample were over 30,000 clones; around 67% of them appeared once. Around 21% of the sample is held by the ten biggest clonotypes.

The germline V gene (reference sequence) provides CDR1 GTSNPN and CDR2 SVGIG. Trimming leaves V shorter by 2 bases and J shorter by 0 bases, with the junction holding 1 base beyond the gene matches. Counted from cysteine to phenylalanine, this CDR3 has 14 amino acids. The only DNA kept is the CDR3, 42 bases in frame from the first base. In the ViraFEST assay, PBMC were stimulated with viral peptide pools, and antigen-specific CD4+ T cell clonotypes were then identified by expansion using TCR sequencing. After around 10 days of culture, CD4+ T cells were isolated with the EasySep CD4+ T cell isolation kit. None of the healthy vaccine recipients had a prior SARS-CoV-2 infection, which was confirmed by nucleocapsid antibody tests that came back negative both before and after vaccination. Under 2.5 million PBMC per well were cultured with approximately 10 ug/ml peptides in IMDM containing roughly 5% human AB serum, about 9.7 IU/ml IL-2 and gentamicin. Half of the culture medium was replaced with fresh IL-2-containing medium on days 3 and 7. Each peptide stimulation condition was cultured in triplicate wells unless otherwise noted. Using Ficoll-Paque Plus gradient centrifugation, PBMC were separated from whole blood and then either used fresh or cryopreserved at -140C. The spike proteins of SARS-CoV-2 and of the common cold coronaviruses HCoV-NL63, HCoV-OC43 and HCoV-229E were spanned by overlapping peptide pools. The QIAamp micro DNA kit was used to extract genomic DNA from the cultured CD4+ T cells.

Sequences were derived from CD4+ T cells from PBMCs cultured with SARS-CoV-2 spike peptides, sampled before COVID-19 vaccination. The cell subset or site label of this sample denotes: SARS-CoV-2 spike overlapping peptide pool stimulation. This clonotype was obtained from a human donor who received a COVID-19 vaccine. The rearranged chain carries TRBV30 and TRBJ2-1, with 7 bases aligning to TRBD2. The CDR3 region reads CAWSWGGSYNEQFF. Read as DNA, the sequence is TGTGCCTGGAGTTGGGGGGGCTCCTACAATGAGCAGTTCTTC.